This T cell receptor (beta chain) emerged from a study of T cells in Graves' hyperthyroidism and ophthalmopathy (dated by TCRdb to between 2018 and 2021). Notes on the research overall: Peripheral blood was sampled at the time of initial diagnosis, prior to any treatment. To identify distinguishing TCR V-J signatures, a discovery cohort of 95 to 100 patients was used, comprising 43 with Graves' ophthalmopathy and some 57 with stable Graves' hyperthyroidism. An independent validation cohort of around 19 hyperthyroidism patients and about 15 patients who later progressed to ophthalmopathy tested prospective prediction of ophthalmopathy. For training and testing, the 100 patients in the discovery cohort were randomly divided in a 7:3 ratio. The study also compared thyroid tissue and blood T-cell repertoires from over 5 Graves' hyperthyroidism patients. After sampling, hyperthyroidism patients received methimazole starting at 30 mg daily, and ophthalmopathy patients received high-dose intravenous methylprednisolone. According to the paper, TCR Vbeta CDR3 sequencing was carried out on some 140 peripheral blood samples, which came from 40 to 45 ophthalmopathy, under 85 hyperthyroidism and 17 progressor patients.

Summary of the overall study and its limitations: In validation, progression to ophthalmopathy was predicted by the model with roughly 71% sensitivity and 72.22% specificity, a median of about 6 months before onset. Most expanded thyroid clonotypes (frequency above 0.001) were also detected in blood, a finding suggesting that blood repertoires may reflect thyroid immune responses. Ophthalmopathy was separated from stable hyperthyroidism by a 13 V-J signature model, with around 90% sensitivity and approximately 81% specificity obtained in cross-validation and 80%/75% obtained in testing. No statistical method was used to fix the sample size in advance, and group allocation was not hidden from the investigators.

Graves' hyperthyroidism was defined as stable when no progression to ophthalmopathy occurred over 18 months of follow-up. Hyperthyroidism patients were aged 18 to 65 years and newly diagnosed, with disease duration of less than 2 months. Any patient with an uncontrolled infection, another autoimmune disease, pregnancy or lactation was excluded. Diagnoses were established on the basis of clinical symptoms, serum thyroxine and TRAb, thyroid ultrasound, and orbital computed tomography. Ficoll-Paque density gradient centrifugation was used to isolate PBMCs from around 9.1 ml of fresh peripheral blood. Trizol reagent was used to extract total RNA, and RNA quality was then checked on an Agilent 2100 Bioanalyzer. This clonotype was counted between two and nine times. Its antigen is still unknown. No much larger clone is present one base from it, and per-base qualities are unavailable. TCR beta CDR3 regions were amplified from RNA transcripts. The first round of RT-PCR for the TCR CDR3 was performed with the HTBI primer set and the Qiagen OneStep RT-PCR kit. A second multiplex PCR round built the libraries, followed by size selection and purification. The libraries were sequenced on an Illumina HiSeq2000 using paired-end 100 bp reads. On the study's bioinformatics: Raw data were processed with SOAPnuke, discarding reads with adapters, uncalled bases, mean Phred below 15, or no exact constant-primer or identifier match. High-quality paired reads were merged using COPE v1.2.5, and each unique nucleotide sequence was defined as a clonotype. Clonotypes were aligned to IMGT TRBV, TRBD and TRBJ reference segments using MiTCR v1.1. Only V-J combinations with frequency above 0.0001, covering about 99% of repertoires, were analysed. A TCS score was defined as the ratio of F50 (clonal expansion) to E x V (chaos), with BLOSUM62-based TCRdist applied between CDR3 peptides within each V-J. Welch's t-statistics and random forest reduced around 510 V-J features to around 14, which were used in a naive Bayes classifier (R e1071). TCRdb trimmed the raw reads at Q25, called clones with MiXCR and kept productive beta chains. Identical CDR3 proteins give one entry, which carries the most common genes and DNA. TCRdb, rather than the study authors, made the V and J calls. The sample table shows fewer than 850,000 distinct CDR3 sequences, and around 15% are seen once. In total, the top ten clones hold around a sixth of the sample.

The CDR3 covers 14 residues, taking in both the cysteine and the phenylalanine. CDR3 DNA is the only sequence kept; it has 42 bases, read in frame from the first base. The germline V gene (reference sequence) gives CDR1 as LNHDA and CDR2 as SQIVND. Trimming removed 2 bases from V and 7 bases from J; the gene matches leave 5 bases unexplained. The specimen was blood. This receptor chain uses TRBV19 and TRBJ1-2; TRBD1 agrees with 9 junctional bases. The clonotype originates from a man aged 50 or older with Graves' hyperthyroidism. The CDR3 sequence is CASSISTGGSGYTF. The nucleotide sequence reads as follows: TGTGCCAGTAGTATATCGACAGGGGGTTCTGGCTACACCTTC.